What follows are 10 T cell receptor beta chains derived from one specimen sequenced in a study of cytomegalovirus exposure and HLA in healthy donors (dated by TCRdb to the late 2010s). Receptor libraries were prepared by the immunoSEQ multiplex PCR assay. A mixture of 60 forward primers for TCR Vbeta segments and 13 reverse primers for TCR Jbeta segments was used in the multiplex PCR. This immuneACCESS table, as held by TCRdb, lists in-frame sequences with V and J called but not all clones. Of the missing ones, under half trace to an unresolved V gene in checked studies; the others have no known cause. In all, the sample holds about 150,000 clones, and 70% to 80% of those were seen once. The ten top clones hold 2.1% of the sample. The sample comprised PBMCs. The receptors were gathered from a woman aged 55-69 years in good health and CMV-seropositive.

The gene calls are TRBV18 and TRBJ1-6; TRBD1 aligns across 7 bases. J lost 10 bases, V lost 3 bases, and 6 bases had no gene match. Germline V gene sequence: CDR1 KGHSH, CDR2 LQKENI. The CDR3 is made up of 14 amino acids. The CDR3: CASSPTGSGSPLHF. The CDR3, as DNA: TGTGCCAGCTCACCGACAGGGTCGGGCTCACCCCTCCACTTT.

The genes are TRBV6-1 and TRBJ2-1; 9 bases match TRBD1. The CDR3 is 15 residues long. The J segment lost 7 bases and the V segment lost 5 bases, leaving 9 bases of the junction unmatched. The germline CDR1 and CDR2 sequences are MNHNS and SASEGT. The CDR3 DNA reads as TGTGCCAGCAGTCTCGAACAGGGGGCCTGGAATGAGCAGTTCTTC. Its translation: CASSLEQGAWNEQFF.

This clone turned up a few times. This chain uses TRBV11-2 with TRBJ1-3; maybe TRBD1 (6 bases). The V gene's germline CDR1 is SGHAT and CDR2 FQNNGV. V was trimmed by 3 bases and J by 4 bases, leaving 22 bases between them. CDR3 length: 18 amino acids. CDR3 amino acids: CASSFKAVSGTRGNTIYF. CDR3 coding DNA: TGTGCCAGCAGCTTTAAGGCAGTCTCCGGGACAAGGGGAAACACCATATATTTT. Using reference TRBV11-2 and TRBJ1-3 for the parts outside the CDR3, the full variable domain is EAGVAQSPRYKIIEKRQSVAFWCNPISGHATLYWYQQILGQGPKLLIQFQNNGVVDDSQLPKDRFSAERLKGVDSTLKIQPAKLEDSAVYLCASSFKAVSGTRGNTIYFGEGSWLTVV.

This clone was counted once. The genes are TRBV19 and TRBJ2-6, with D possibly TRBD1 on 6 matching bases. The CDR3 sequence is 16 residues long. Germline V gene data show CDR1 as LNHDA and CDR2 as SQIVND (reference sequence). The V gene lost 6 bases and the J gene lost 0 bases, with 12 bases spanning the gap. The CDR3 loop reads CASSGQWGSGANVLTF. In nucleotides, the CDR3 is TGTGCCAGTAGCGGACAGTGGGGCTCTGGGGCCAACGTCCTGACTTTC.

This chain links TRBV28 with TRBJ1-5; D is perhaps TRBD1 (6 bases). Trimming stripped 7 bases from V and 4 bases from J, with 20 bases between. The CDR3 covers 16 residues. Germline V gene lookup returns CDR1 MDHEN and CDR2 SYDVKM. CDR3 sequence: CASTQVGLGGNQPQHF. The CDR3 DNA sequence: TGTGCCAGCACCCAAGTGGGCCTAGGGGGTAATCAGCCCCAGCATTTT. Combining the CDR3 with reference TRBV28 and TRBJ1-5 gives the whole variable domain DVKVTQSSRYLVKRTGEKVFLECVQDMDHENMFWYRQDPGLGLRLIYFSYDVKMKEKGDIPEGYSVSREKKERFSLILESASTNQTSMYLCASTQVGLGGNQPQHFGDGTRLSIL.

This clone was counted between two and nine times. The gene calls are TRBV18 and TRBJ2-5; D possibly corresponds to TRBD1 (6 bases). Germline CDR1 and CDR2: KGHSH and LQKENI. Trimming removed 2 bases at V and 2 bases at J, with 9 bases between. The CDR3 is 14 residues long. CDR3 region: CASSPVGAQETQYF. The CDR3 DNA reads TGTGCCAGCTCACCAGTGGGGGCGCAAGAGACCCAGTACTTC.

The chain links TRBV1 to TRBJ2-1; TRBD2, as called in the table, went unchecked against the DNA. TRBV1 is a pseudogene segment. This CDR3 region has 16 residues. The CDR3 DNA follows: TGCACCAGCAGCCCCGGGAGGGGGGAGGGGGACAATGAGCAGTTCTTC. This sequence encodes CTSSPGRGEGDNEQFF.

This clone was observed a single time. The rearrangement joins TRBV5-1 to TRBJ2-1, with 8 bases that match TRBD2. Trimming took 0 bases from V and 10 from J; bases not matched to a gene: 6. CDR3 size: 14 residues. Germline V gene data show CDR1 as SGHRS and CDR2 as YFSETQ. The CDR3 here is CASSLGGSGNEQFF. DNA of the CDR3: TGCGCCAGCAGCTTGGGAGGTAGCGGGAACGAGCAGTTCTTC. Variable domain in full (rest from reference TRBV5-1 and TRBJ2-1): KAGVTQTPRYLIKTRGQQVTLSCSPISGHRSVSWYQQTPGQGLQFLFEYFSETQRNKGNFPGRFSGRQFSNSRSEMNVSTLELGDSALYLCASSLGGSGNEQFFGPGTRLTVL.

The chain joins TRBV28 to TRBJ1-5; D not certain. Trimming removed 5 bases from V and 4 bases from J, with 9 bases in between. This CDR3 is built from 13 residues. The germline V gene encodes CDR1 MDHEN and CDR2 SYDVKM. The CDR3 reads CASSRTGNQPQHF. In nucleotides, the CDR3 is TGTGCCAGCAGTCGAACCGGGAATCAGCCCCAGCATTTT.

This clone has more than one count but fewer than ten. The chain employs TRBV7-9 and TRBJ1-1; a weak D match, TRBD1 (6 bases). Germline CDR1 reads SEHNR; CDR2 reads FQNEAQ (reference sequence). The V end lost 3 bases, the J end lost 1 base, and 9 bases lay between the germline ends. There are 14 residues in the CDR3. For the CDR3, the DNA is TGTGCCAGCAGCTTTTGGACAGAGAACACTGAAGCTTTCTTT. Translating it yields CASSFWTENTEAFF.